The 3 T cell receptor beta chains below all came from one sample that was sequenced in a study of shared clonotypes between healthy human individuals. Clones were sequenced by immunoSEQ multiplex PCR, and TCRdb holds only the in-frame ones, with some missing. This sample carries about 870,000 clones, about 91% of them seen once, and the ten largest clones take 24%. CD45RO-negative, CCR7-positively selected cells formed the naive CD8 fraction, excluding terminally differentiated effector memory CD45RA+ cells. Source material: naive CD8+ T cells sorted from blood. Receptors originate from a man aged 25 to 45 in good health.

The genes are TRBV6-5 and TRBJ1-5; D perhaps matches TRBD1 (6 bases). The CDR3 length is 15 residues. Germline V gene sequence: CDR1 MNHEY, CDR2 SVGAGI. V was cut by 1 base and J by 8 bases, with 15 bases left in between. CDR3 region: CASSYLLGGMEPQHF. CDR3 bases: TGTGCCAGCAGTTACTTGTTAGGGGGGATGGAGCCCCAGCATTTT.

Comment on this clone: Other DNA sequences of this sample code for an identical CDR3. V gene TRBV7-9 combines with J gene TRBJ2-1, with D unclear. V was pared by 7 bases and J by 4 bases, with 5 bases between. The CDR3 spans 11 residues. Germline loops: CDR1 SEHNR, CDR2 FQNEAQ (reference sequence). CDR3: CASNSYNEQFF. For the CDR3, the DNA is TGTGCCAGCAACTCATACAATGAGCAGTTCTTC.

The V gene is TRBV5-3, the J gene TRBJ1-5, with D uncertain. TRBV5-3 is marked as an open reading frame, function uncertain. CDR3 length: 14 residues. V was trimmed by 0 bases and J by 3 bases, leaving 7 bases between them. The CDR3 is CARSLGVINQPQHF. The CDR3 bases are TGTGCCAGAAGCTTGGGGGTTATCAATCAGCCCCAGCATTTT.